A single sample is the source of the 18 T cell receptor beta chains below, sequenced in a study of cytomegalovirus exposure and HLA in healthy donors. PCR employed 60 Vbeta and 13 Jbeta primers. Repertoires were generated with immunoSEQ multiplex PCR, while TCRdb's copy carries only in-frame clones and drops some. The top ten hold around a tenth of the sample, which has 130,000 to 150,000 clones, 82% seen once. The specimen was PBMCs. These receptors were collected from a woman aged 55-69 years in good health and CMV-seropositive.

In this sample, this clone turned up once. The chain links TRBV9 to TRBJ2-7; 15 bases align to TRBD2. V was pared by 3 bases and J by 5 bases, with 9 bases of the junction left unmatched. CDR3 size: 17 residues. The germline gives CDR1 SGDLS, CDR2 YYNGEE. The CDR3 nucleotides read TGTGCCAGCAGCGCCGGACTAGCGGGAGGGCGCTGGCACGAGCAGTACTTC. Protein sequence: CASSAGLAGGRWHEQYF.

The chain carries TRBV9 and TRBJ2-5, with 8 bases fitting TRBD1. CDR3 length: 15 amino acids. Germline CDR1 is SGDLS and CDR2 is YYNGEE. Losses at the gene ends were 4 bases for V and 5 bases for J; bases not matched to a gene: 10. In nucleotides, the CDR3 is TGTGCCAGCAGCCCACGGGACAGGTCTTGGGAGACCCAGTACTTC. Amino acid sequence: CASSPRDRSWETQYF.

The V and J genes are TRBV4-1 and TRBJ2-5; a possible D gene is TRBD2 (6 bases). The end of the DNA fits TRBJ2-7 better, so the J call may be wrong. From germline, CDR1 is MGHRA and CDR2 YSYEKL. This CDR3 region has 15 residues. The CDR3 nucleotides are TGCGCCAGCAGCCAAGGGCGGACGGGACTCTACGAGCAGTACTTC. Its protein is CASSQGRTGLYEQYF.

CDR3 protein: CASSPGTGWYEQYF. The CDR3, as DNA: TGTGCCAGCAGCCCCGGGACAGGGTGGTACGAGCAGTACTTC. The chain couples TRBV27 to TRBJ2-7, with 9 nucleotides matching TRBD1. The CDR3 covers 14 residues. V lost 6 bases to trimming and J lost 4 bases; unmatched junction nucleotides: 7. CDR1 is MNHEY, CDR2 SMNVEV, per germline (reference sequence).

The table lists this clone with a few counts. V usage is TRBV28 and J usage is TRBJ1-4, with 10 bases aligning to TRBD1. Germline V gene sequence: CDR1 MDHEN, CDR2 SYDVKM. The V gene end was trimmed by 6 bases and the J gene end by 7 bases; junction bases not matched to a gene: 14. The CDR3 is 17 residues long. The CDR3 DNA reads TGTGCCAGCAGCCCCCCCGGGACAGGGGCTAGGGGTGAAAAACTGTTTTTT. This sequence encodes CASSPPGTGARGEKLFF.

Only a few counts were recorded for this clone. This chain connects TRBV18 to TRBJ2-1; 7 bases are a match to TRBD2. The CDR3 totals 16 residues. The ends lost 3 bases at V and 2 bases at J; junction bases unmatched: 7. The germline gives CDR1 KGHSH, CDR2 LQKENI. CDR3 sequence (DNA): TGTGCCAGCTCACCCCAGGGCGGGAGTACCTACAATGAGCAGTTCTTC. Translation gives CASSPQGGSTYNEQFF.

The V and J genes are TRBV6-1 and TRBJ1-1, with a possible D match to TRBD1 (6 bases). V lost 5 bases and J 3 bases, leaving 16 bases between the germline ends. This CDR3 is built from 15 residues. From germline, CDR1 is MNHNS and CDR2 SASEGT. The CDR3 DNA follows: TGTGCCAGCAGTTGGCGGGGGGGCTTGTACACTGAAGCTTTCTTT. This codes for CASSWRGGLYTEAFF.

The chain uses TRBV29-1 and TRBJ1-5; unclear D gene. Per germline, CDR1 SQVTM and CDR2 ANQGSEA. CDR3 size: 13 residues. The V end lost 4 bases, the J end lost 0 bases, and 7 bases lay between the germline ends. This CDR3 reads CSVAQYSNQPQHF. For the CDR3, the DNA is TGCAGCGTTGCCCAGTATAGCAATCAGCCCCAGCATTTT.

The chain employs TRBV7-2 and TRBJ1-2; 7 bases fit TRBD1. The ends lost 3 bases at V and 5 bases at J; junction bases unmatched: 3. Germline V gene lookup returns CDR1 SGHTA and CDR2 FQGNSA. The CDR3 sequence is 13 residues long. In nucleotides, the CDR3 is TGTGCCAGCAGCTTTACAGGGGCTTATGGCTACACCTTC. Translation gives CASSFTGAYGYTF.

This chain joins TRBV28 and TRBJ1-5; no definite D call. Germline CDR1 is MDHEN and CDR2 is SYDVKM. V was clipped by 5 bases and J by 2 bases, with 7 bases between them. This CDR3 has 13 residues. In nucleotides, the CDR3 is TGTGCCAGCAGTAGGAGGGGCAATCAGCCCCAGCATTTT. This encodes CASSRRGNQPQHF.

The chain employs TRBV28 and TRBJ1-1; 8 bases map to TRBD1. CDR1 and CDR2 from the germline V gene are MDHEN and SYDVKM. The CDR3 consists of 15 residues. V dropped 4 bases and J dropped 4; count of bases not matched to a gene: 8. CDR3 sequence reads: CASSSQTGAATEAFF. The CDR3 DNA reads TGTGCCAGCAGTTCCCAGACAGGGGCCGCCACTGAAGCTTTCTTT.

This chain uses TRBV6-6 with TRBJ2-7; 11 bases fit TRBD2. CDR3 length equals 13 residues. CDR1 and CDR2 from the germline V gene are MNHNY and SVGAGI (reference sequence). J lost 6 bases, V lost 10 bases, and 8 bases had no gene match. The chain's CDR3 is CATEGLAASEQYF. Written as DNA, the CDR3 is TGTGCCACTGAGGGACTAGCGGCCAGCGAGCAGTACTTC.

The CDR3 protein is CASSLFSGQEQFF. DNA for the CDR3: TGTGCCAGCAGTTTATTTAGCGGTCAGGAGCAGTTCTTC. V and J are TRBV28 and TRBJ2-1, with a tentative D call TRBD2 (6 bases). V lost 1 base and J 10 bases, leaving 11 bases between the germline ends. CDR3 length equals 13 residues. Germline V lookup: CDR1 MDHEN, CDR2 SYDVKM.

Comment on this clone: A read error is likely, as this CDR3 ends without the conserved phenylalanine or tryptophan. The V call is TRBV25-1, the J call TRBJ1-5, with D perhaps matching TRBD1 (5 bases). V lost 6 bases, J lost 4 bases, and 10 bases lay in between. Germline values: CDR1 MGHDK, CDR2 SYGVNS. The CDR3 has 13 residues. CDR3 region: CASSAGINQPQHV. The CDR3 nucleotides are TGTGCCAGCAGCGCAGGGATAAATCAGCCCCAGCATGTT.

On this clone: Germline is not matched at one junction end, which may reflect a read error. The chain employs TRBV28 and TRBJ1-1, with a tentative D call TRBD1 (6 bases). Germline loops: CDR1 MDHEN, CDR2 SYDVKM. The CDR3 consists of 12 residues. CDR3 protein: CASRLGRGDGFF. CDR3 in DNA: TGTGCCAGCCGCCTAGGGAGGGGGGATGGTTTTTTT.

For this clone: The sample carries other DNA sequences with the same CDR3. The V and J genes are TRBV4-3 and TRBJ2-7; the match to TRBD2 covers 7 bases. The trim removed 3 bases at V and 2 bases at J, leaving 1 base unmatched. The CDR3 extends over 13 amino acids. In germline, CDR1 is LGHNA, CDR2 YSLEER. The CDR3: CASSQGGAYEQYF. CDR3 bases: TGCGCCAGCAGCCAGGGGGGGGCCTACGAGCAGTACTTC.

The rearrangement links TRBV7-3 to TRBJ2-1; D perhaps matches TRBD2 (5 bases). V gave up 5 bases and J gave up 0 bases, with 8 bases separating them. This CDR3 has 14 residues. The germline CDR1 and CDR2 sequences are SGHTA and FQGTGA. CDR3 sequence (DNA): TGTGCCAGCAGCCCCGGGAACTCCTACAATGAGCAGTTCTTC. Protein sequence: CASSPGNSYNEQFF.

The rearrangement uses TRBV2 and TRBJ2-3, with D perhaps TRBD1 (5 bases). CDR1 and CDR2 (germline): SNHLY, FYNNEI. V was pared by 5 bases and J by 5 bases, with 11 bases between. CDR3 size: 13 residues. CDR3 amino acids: CASSQGGRDTQYF. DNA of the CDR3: TGTGCCAGCAGTCAGGGCGGTAGAGATACGCAGTATTTT.